Below are 9 T cell receptor beta chains sequenced from a single sample in a study of tumour-infiltrating T cells in Burkitt lymphoma (dated by TCRdb to about 2020). The protocol used for the library was the immunoSEQ multiplex PCR assay. TCRdb provides this immuneACCESS table in a form limited to in-frame rearrangements. Some clones are lacking; in checked studies, under half of them reflect an unresolved V gene, and why the rest are absent is not known. The sample contains about 46,000 clones, less than 40% of them found a single time. Around 2.9% of the sample goes to the ten largest clones. The sequenced sample was tumor tissue. The receptor source for this set is a human donor with Burkitt lymphoma.

In its sample, this clone was seen a few times. The chain uses TRBV5-6 and TRBJ1-4, with D tentatively TRBD1 (5 bases). The germline V gene has CDR1 SGHDT and CDR2 YYEEEE. CDR3 length: 15 residues. Trimming took off 0 bases at V and 5 bases at J, with 11 bases between the two ends. CDR3 DNA: TGTGCCAGCAGCTTGGGGCAGGGCCGAAATGAAAAACTGTTTTTT. This sequence encodes CASSLGQGRNEKLFF.

This clone was observed a few times. The V gene is TRBV7-9, the J gene TRBJ2-2; D is ambiguous. V lost 3 bases to trimming and J lost 0 bases, with 5 bases between them. The CDR3 runs 14 residues. From germline, CDR1 is SEHNR and CDR2 FQNEAQ (reference sequence). Written as DNA, the CDR3 is TGTGCCAGCAGCTTGGGGTCGAACACCGGGGAGCTGTTTTTT. Residues: CASSLGSNTGELFF.

This clone was counted only a few times. The chain has TRBV6-5 and TRBJ1-1; D is unresolved. CDR3 size: 12 residues. Per the germline V gene, CDR1 is MNHEY and CDR2 is SVGAGI. Deletions cut 6 bases from V and 1 base from J, with 6 bases between. The CDR3, as DNA: TGTGCCAGCAGGGGCGGGAACACTGAAGCTTTCTTT. Protein sequence: CASRGGNTEAFF.

This chain connects TRBV18 to TRBJ2-7, with 8 bases matching TRBD2. Germline V lookup: CDR1 KGHSH, CDR2 LQKENI. Germline trimming cut 3 bases from V and 5 bases from J; bases unmatched to any gene: 9. CDR3 length: 15 residues. CDR3 loop: CASSPRSAGDDEQYF. CDR3 sequence (DNA): TGTGCCAGCTCACCGCGTTCAGCGGGGGACGACGAGCAGTACTTC.

The chain links TRBV29-1 to TRBJ1-1; D perhaps matches TRBD1 (5 bases). Germline CDR1 is SQVTM and CDR2 is ANQGSEA. This CDR3 region has 15 residues. V lost 7 bases, J lost 0 bases, and 18 bases lay in between. CDR3 protein: CSAVLEGRLNTEAFF. The CDR3 coding sequence is TGCAGCGCTGTCCTTGAGGGACGATTGAACACTGAAGCTTTCTTT.

This clone turned up a few times. This sequence joins TRBV19 and TRBJ1-4, with a weak D call TRBD1 (6 bases). The V and J ends lost 4 bases and 6 bases respectively, with 12 bases between them. The CDR3 totals 14 residues. The V gene's germline CDR1 is LNHDA and CDR2 SQIVND (reference sequence). The CDR3 bases are TGTGCCAGTAGTACGACAGGTTCTTATGAAAAACTGTTTTTT. It translates to CASSTTGSYEKLFF. The full variable domain, its missing parts supplied by reference TRBV19 and TRBJ1-4, is DGGITQSPKYLFRKEGQNVTLSCEQNLNHDAMYWYRQDPGQGLRLIYYSQIVNDFQKGDIAEGYSVSREKKESFPLTVTSAQKNPTAFYLCASSTTGSYEKLFFGSGTQLSVL.

This clone has a handful of counts. The CDR3 here is CASSQTAGGLGETQYF. CDR3 coding DNA: TGCGCCAGCAGCCAAACCGCGGGGGGGCTAGGAGAGACCCAGTACTTC. V is TRBV4-3 and J is TRBJ2-5; TRBD2 aligns across 9 bases. This CDR3 region has 16 residues. Unmatched junction bases numbered 8, after V lost 2 bases and J lost 4 bases. Germline-derived CDR1 and CDR2 are LGHNA and YSLEER.

This clone was seen a few times. V and J are TRBV9 and TRBJ2-1; 11 nucleotides align to TRBD1. Germline V gene sequence: CDR1 SGDLS, CDR2 YYNGEE. With V trimmed by 4 bases and J by 4 bases, 7 bases remained unmatched. The CDR3 length is 16 residues. CDR3 bases: TGTGCCAGCAGCCCCACCGGACAGGGGGCGTACAATGAGCAGTTCTTC. Its protein product is CASSPTGQGAYNEQFF.

As concerns this clone: Germline and junction disagree at one end, which may indicate a read error. The rearrangement joins TRBV6-1 to TRBJ1-2; D gene uncertain. Germline V gene sequence: CDR1 MNHNS, CDR2 SASEGT. CDR3 length equals 15 residues. CDR3 residues: CASSKAPDRDYGYTF. The CDR3 DNA sequence: TGTGCCAGCAGTAAAGCGCCCGATCGCGACTATGGCTACACCTTC.